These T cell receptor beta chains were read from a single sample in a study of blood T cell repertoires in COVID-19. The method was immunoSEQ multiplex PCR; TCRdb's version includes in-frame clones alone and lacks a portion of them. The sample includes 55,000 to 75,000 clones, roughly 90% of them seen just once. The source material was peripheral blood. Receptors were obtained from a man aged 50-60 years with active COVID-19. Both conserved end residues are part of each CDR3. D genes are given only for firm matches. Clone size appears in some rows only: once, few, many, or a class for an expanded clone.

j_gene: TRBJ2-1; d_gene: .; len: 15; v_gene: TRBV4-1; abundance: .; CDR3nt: TGCGCCAGCAGCCAACCCTGGACAGCCGGAAGGGAGCAGTTCTTC; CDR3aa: CASSQPWTAGREQFF
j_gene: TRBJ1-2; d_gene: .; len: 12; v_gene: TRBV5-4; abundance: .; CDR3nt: TGTGCCAGCAGCTTGGACAGACAAGGCTACACCTTC; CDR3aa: CASSLDRQGYTF
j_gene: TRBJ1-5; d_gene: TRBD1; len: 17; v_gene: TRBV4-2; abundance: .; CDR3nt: TGTGCCAGCAGCCTATCCGGGACAGGGGGCTTTAGTCAGCCCCAGCATTTT; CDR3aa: CASSLSGTGGFSQPQHF
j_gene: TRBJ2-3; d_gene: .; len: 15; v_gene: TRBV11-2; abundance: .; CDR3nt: TGTGCCAGCAGCTTCCGGACGGGGGGCACAGATACGCAGTATTTT; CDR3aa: CASSFRTGGTDTQYF
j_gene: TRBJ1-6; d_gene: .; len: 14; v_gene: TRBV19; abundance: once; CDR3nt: TGTGCCAGTAGTATGGCTGGGAGAGAATCACCCCTCCACTTT; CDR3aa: CASSMAGRESPLHF
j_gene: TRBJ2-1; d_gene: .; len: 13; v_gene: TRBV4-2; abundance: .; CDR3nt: TGTGCCAGCCGCTTTAGGGGTTACAATGAGCAGTTCTTC; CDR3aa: CASRFRGYNEQFF
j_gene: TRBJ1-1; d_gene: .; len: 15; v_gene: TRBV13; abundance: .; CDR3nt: TGTGCCAGCTCCCGGGTAGAAGGGGCCAATACTGAAGCTTTCTTT; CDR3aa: CASSRVEGANTEAFF
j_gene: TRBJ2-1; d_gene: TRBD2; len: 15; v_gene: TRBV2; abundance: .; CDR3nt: TGTGCCAGCAGTAATGAGGGACTAGCGACGAATGAGCAGTTCTTC; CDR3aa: CASSNEGLATNEQFF
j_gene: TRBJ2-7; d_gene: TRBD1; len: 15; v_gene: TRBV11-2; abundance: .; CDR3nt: TGTGCCAGCAGCGTCACAGGACAGGGGTCTTACGAGCAGTACTTC; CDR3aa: CASSVTGQGSYEQYF
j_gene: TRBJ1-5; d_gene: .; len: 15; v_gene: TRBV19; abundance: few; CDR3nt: TGTGCCAGTAGTACGCAGGCGACGGACAATCAGCCCCAGCATTTT; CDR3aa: CASSTQATDNQPQHF